What follows describes a single T cell receptor beta chain. Its target is not known. The V gene's germline CDR1 is MNHEY and CDR2 SMNVEV (reference sequence). This CDR3 is 14 amino acids long. The V gene end was trimmed by 8 bases and the J gene end by 5 bases; junction bases not matched to a gene: 8. The data were taken from a study of T cells after posttransplantation cyclophosphamide. Whole-study findings and limits: Blood and skin or GI T cell repertoires showed limited TRB overlap. Recipient CMV seropositivity and CMV reactivation strongly tracked TRB clonality.

On the day of bone marrow donation, the related graft donor provided peripheral blood. The data were produced by immunoSEQ multiplex PCR, yet TCRdb's version contains in-frame clones alone and is incomplete. This sample yields 6,500 to 8,000 clones, of which 78% are seen a single time; roughly 29% belongs to the top ten. The J gene is TRBJ2-1, the V gene TRBV27; 8 nucleotides align to TRBD2. Specimen: memory CD4+ T cells sorted from blood. The TCR sequence derives from a woman aged 50 to 60 in good health and a related stem cell transplant donor. The DNA of the CDR3 is TGTGCCAGCGGCGGCCTAGCGGGTCACAATGAGCAGTTCTTC. Protein product: CASGGLAGHNEQFF.